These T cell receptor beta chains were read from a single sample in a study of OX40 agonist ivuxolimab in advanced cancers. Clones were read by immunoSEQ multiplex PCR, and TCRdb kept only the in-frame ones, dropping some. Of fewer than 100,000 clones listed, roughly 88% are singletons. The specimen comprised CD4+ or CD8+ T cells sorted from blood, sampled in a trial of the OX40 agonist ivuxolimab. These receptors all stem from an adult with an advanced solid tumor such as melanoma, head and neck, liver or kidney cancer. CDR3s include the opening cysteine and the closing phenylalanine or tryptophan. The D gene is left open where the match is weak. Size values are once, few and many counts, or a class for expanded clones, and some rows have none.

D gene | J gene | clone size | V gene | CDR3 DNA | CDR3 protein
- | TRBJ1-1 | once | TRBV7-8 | TGTGCCAGCAGCTTAGCTCTGCGGGCCACAGACACCGAAGCTTTCTTT | CASSLALRATDTEAFF
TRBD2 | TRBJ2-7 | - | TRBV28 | TGTGCCAGCAGCGTACGCGGACTAGTGGGTTCCTACGAGCAGTACTTC | CASSVRGLVGSYEQYF
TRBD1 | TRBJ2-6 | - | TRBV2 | TGTGCCAGCAGCATGGTGGGACAGACGGGAGGGGCCAACGTCCTGACTTTC | CASSMVGQTGGANVLTF
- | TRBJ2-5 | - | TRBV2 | TGTGCCAGCAGTCGGGACTTACAAGAGACCCAGTACTTC | CASSRDLQETQYF
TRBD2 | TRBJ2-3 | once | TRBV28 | TGTGCCAGCAGCTATCTTAGCCCCCGACTAGCGGGACCAGGGGGGGGTGATACGCAGTATTTT | CASSYLSPRLAGPGGGDTQYF
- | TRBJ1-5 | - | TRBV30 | TGTGCCTGGAGCCCAAAGACAGCTCAGCCCCAGCATTTT | CAWSPKTAQPQHF
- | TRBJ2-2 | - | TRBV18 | TGTGCCAGCTCACCACGTTCTCAGGGTGACACCGGGGAGCTGTTTTTT | CASSPRSQGDTGELFF
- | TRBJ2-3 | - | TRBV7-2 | TGTGCCAGCAGCGGGGTGGCAACTAGCACAGATACGCAGTATTTT | CASSGVATSTDTQYF
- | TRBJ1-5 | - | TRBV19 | TGTGCCAGTAGCCCGGGTTCGGGCAATCAGCCCCAGCATTTT | CASSPGSGNQPQHF
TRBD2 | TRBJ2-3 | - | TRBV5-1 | TGCGCCAGCAGCATTACGACTAGCGGGAGGGCCTTGGATACGCAGTATTTT | CASSITTSGRALDTQYF
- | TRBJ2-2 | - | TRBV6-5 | TGTGCCAGCAGCCGGGGACCTAACACCGGGGAGCTGTTTTTT | CASSRGPNTGELFF
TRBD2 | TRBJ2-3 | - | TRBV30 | TGTGCCTGGAGTGTACGATCTAGCGGGACTAGCACAGATACGCAGTATTTT | CAWSVRSSGTSTDTQYF
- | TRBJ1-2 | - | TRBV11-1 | TGTGCCAGCAGCTTAGACATCAGAGCTCCCTATGGCTACACCTTC | CASSLDIRAPYGYTF
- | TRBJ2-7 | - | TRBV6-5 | TGTGCCAGCAGCCCGGGTCGCTCCTACGAGCAGTACTTC | CASSPGRSYEQYF
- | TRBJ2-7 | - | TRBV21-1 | TGTGCCAGCAGCAAACCGAGACAGGGGGGGATCTACGAGCAGTACTTC | CASSKPRQGGIYEQYF
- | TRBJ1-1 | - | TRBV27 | TGTGCCAGCAGTTTAAAAGGGCCCACTGAAGCTTTCTTT | CASSLKGPTEAFF
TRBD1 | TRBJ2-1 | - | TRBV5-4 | TGTGCCAGCAGCCTAGGACAGGGTTGGGATGAGCAGTTCTTC | CASSLGQGWDEQFF
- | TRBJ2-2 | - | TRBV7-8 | TGTGCCAGCAGCACCCAGGGTACCGGGGAGCTGTTTTTT | CASSTQGTGELFF
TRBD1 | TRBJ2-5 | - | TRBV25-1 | TGTGCCAGCAGTGAGGGACAGGCCTACCAAGAGACCCAGTACTTC | CASSEGQAYQETQYF
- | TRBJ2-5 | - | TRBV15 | TGTGCCACCAGCAGAGATGGGGCGGGACGAGAGACCCAGTACTTC | CATSRDGAGRETQYF
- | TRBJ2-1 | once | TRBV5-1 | TGCGCCAGCAGCTTAGGTCTCGTCAATGAGCAGTTCTTC | CASSLGLVNEQFF